This entry is about one T cell receptor beta chain. The antigen is undetermined. This entry is derived from a study of T cell responses to AZD1222 COVID-19 vaccine. The study's findings and limits: Unmutated variant regions are reportedly the target of nearly half of TCRs that are spike-specific. Spike was spanned by vaccine-associated CD4 TCRs, which were dominant at 160-218 and 743-854.

The assay was immunoSEQ multiplex PCR, and TCRdb's table has in-frame clones only and misses some. Here the sample spans nearly 110,000 clones, approximately 90% being singletons. Trimming cost V 0 bases and J 5 bases, with 13 bases left between them. From germline, CDR1 is LGHDT and CDR2 YNNKEL (reference sequence). The CDR3 has 16 residues. This clonotype was obtained from an adult who received the AZD1222 COVID-19 vaccine. The chain recombines TRBV3-1 (or the pseudogene TRBV3-2) with TRBJ2-2, with a possible D match to TRBD2 (6 bases). The specimen comprised peripheral blood, sampled 28 days after the second AZD1222 dose. The CDR3 nucleotides are TGTGCCAGCAGCCAAGATCGGGAGACTAGGACCGGGGAGCTGTTTTTT. This sequence encodes CASSQDRETRTGELFF.